The sequence of this T cell receptor beta chain was determined in a study of shared clonotypes between healthy human individuals. V gave up 3 bases and J gave up 4 bases; unmatched junction bases: 4. Germline V gene data show CDR1 as SGHDT and CDR2 as YYEEEE. This CDR3 is 14 amino acids long. It was CD45RO-negative cells, positively selected for CCR7, that made up naive CD8 cells, with terminally differentiated effector memory CD45RA+ cells excluded. Profiling relied on immunoSEQ multiplex PCR, and the TCRdb table lists in-frame clones only, not all of them. The profile covers about 600,000 clones, with roughly 95% appearing a single time and approximately 0.1% taken by the ten largest.

The sequenced material came from naive CD8+ T cells sorted from blood. This clonotype originated in a woman in her twenties or thirties in good health. This chain links TRBV5-6 with TRBJ1-1; 9 nucleotides agree with TRBD1. CDR3 in DNA: TGTGCCAGCAGCTACGGGACAGGGTTCACTGAAGCTTTCTTT. Translating gives CASSYGTGFTEAFF.